This T cell receptor (beta chain) was identified during a study of blood T cell repertoires in COVID-19. At the level of the study: The origin of the acute and convalescent COVID-19 samples was the United States, Italy and Spain. The analysed material was cDNA or gDNA that came from T cells, B-cell-depleted T cells, or PBMCs.

In the authors' methods: Amplifying reference gene primers gave estimates of nucleated cell counts. The repertoire was sequenced with immunoSEQ multiplex PCR; TCRdb's copy has only in-frame clones and lacks some. The V and J calls and clone size come from that table; D and trimming were worked out from the DNA. The sample holds about 380,000 clones, 85% seen once. The receptor comes from a young woman with acute or convalescent COVID-19. Sequences were obtained from peripheral blood.

CDR3 coding DNA: TGTGCCAGCAGCCGGGTTGGGGCGGATACGCAGTATTTT. Translating gives CASSRVGADTQYF. The chain links TRBV7-2 to TRBJ2-3; D might be TRBD1 (5 bases). The length of the CDR3 is 13 residues. V lost 5 bases to trimming and J lost 6 bases, with 12 bases between them. Per the germline V gene, CDR1 is SGHTA and CDR2 is FQGNSA.